These 4 T cell receptor beta chains share one sample of origin, sequenced in a study of cytomegalovirus exposure and HLA in healthy donors. The study ran its PCR with 60 Vbeta and 13 Jbeta primers. Sequencing used immunoSEQ multiplex PCR; TCRdb keeps in-frame clones, though not all of them. This table has about 170,000 clones, 75% to 90% appearing once. Sequences were obtained from PBMCs. Receptors were obtained from a male donor in good health and CMV-seronegative.

The chain combines TRBV7-2 with TRBJ2-3, with 7 bases lining up with TRBD1. V trimming: 6 bases; J trimming: 1 base; junction bases outside the gene matches: 10. Germline V gives CDR1 SGHTA, CDR2 FQGNSA. This CDR3 has 16 amino acids. The CDR3 here is CASSPQGLIGTDTQYF. CDR3 coding DNA: TGTGCCAGCAGTCCACAGGGGTTAATAGGCACAGATACGCAGTATTTT.

V and J are TRBV4-1 and TRBJ1-1, with 8 bases identical to TRBD1. This CDR3 has 16 residues. The trim removed 1 base at V and 0 bases at J, leaving 4 bases unmatched. Germline V gene sequence: CDR1 MGHRA, CDR2 YSYEKL. Here the CDR3 DNA reads TGCGCCAGCAGCCAAGGGACAGGGATCATGAACACTGAAGCTTTCTTT. It encodes CASSQGTGIMNTEAFF.

This clone was recorded only once. Additional DNA sequences in this sample encode the identical CDR3. The V call is TRBV19, the J call TRBJ1-5, with 7 nucleotides matching TRBD1. The CDR3 runs 15 residues. The V and J ends lost 1 base and 2 bases, in that order; junction bases with no gene match: 2. Germline V gene lookup returns CDR1 LNHDA and CDR2 SQIVND (reference sequence). CDR3 nucleotide sequence: TGTGCCAGTAGTATAGGGACAGGTGGCAATCAGCCCCAGCATTTT. Protein sequence: CASSIGTGGNQPQHF.

This clone has a single count. This chain joins TRBV19 and TRBJ1-6; D call uncertain. This CDR3 is built from 17 residues. V lost 5 bases to trimming and J lost 0 bases, with 14 bases between them. The germline gives CDR1 LNHDA, CDR2 SQIVND (reference sequence). As DNA, the CDR3 is TGTGCCAGTAGTCCCGGACGAGGGAGCTCCTATAATTCACCCCTCCACTTT. Encoded protein: CASSPGRGSSYNSPLHF.